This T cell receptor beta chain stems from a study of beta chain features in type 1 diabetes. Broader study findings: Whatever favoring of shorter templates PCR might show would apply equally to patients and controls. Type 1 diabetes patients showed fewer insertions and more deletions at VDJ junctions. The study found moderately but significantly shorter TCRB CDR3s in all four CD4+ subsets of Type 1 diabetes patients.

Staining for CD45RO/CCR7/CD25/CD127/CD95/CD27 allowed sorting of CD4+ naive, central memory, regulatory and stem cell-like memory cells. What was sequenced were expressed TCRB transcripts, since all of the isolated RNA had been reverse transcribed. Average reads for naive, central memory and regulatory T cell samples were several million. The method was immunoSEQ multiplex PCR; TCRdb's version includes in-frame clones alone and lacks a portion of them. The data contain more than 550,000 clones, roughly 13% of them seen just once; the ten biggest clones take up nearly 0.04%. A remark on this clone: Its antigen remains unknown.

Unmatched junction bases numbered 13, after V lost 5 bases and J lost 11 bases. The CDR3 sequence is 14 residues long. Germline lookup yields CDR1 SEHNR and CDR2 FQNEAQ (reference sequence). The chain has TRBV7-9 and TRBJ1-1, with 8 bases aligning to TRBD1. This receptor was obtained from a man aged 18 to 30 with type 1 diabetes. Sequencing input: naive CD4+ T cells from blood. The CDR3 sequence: CASSPGQGLVWAFF. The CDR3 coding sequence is TGTGCCAGCAGCCCAGGACAGGGTTTAGTATGGGCTTTCTTT.